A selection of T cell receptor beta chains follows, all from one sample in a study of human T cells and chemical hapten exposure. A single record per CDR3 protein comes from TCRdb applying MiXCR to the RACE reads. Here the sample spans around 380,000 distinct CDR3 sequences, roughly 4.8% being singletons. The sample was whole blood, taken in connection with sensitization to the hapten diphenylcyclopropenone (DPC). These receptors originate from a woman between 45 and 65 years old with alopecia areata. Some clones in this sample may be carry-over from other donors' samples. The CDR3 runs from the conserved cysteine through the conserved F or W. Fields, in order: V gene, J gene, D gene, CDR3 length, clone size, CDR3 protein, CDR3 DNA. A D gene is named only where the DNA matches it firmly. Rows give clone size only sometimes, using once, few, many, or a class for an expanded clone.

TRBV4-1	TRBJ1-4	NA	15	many	CASSPDELINEKLFF	TGCGCCAGCAGCCCGGATGAGTTGATTAATGAAAAACTGTTTTTT
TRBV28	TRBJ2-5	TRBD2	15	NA	CASRTPGGVQETQYF	TGTGCCAGCAGGACTCCGGGGGGGGTCCAAGAGACCCAGTACTTC
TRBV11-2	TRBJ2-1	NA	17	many	CASSLPRVPSSYNEQFF	TGTGCCAGCAGCTTACCCAGGGTTCCAAGCTCCTACAATGAGCAGTTCTTC
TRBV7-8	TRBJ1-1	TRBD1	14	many	CASSLENRGAEAFF	TGTGCCAGCAGCTTAGAGAACAGGGGGGCTGAAGCTTTCTTT
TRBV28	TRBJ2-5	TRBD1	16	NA	CASSAGTGGFQETQYF	TGTGCCAGCAGCGCCGGGACAGGGGGCTTCCAAGAGACCCAGTACTTC
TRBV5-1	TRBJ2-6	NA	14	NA	CASMVGPGANVLTF	TGCGCCAGCATGGTGGGTCCAGGGGCCAACGTCCTGACTTTC
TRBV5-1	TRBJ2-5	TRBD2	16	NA	CASSLAVGGAQETQYF	TGCGCCAGCAGCTTGGCCGTCGGGGGGGCCCAAGAGACCCAGTACTTC
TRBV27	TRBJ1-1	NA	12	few	CASSKRGTEAFF	TGTGCCAGCAGTAAAAGGGGAACTGAAGCTTTCTTT
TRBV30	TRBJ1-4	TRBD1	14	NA	CAWSSGTGEEKLFF	TGTGCCTGGAGTAGCGGGACAGGGGAAGAAAAACTGTTTTTT
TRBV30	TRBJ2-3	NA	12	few	CAWNGGADTKYF	TGTGCCTGGAATGGAGGTGCAGATACGAAGTATTTT
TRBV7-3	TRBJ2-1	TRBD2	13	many	CASSLLAGAEQFF	TGTGCCAGCAGCTTATTAGCGGGGGCTGAGCAGTTCTTC
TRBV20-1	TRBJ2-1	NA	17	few	CSARRGTGEGDYNEQFF	TGCAGTGCTAGAAGGGGGACTGGAGAAGGGGACTACAATGAGCAGTTCTTC
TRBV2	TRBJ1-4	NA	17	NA	CASSEAPPRATNEKLFF	TGTGCCAGCAGTGAAGCGCCCCCCCGGGCAACTAATGAAAAACTGTTTTTT
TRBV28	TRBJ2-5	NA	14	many	CASSPRSSEETQYF	TGTGCCAGCAGTCCCCGGAGTAGCGAAGAGACCCAGTACTTC
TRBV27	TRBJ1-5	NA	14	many	CASSLNRGNQPQHF	TGTGCCAGCAGTCTAAACAGGGGCAATCAGCCCCAGCATTTT
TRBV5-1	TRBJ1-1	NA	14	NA	CASSQATVGTEAFF	TGCGCCAGCAGCCAAGCGACTGTTGGCACTGAAGCTTTCTTT
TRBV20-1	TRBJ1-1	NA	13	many	CSANWHPSPEAFF	TGCAGTGCTAACTGGCACCCTTCCCCTGAAGCTTTCTTT
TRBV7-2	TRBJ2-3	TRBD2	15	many	CASSSQAGGTDTQYF	TGTGCCAGCAGCTCCCAAGCGGGGGGCACAGATACGCAGTATTTT
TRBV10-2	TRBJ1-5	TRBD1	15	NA	CASSPIQGRNQPQHF	TGCGCCAGCAGCCCGATACAGGGGAGGAATCAGCCCCAGCATTTT
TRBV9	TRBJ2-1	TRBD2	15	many	CASSVTSGIHNEQFF	TGTGCCAGCAGCGTTACTAGCGGGATCCACAATGAGCAGTTCTTC
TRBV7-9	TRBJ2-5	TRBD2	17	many	CASSPGKRGGTEETQYF	TGTGCCAGCAGCCCCGGGAAGCGGGGGGGCACGGAAGAGACCCAGTACTTC
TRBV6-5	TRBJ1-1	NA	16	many	CASSYSWGGLATEAFF	TGTGCCAGCAGTTACTCGTGGGGGGGCTTGGCTACTGAAGCTTTCTTT
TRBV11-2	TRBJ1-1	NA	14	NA	CASSFRGVNTEAFF	TGTGCCAGCAGCTTTAGAGGGGTAAACACTGAAGCTTTCTTT
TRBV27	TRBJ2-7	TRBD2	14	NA	CASSQRGLPYEQYF	TGTGCCAGCAGTCAGCGGGGGCTCCCCTACGAGCAGTACTTC
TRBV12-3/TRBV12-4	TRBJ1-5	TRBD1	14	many	CASSSTGGGQPQHF	TGTGCCAGCAGTTCGACAGGGGGCGGACAGCCCCAGCATTTT